This T cell receptor beta chain is drawn from a study of control samples from healthy donors and cancer patients. The germline V gene encodes CDR1 MNHEY and CDR2 SVGEGT. Trimming took off 4 bases at V and 2 bases at J, with 11 bases between the two ends. The CDR3 consists of 15 residues. Assay used: immunoSEQ multiplex PCR; TCRdb lists only in-frame clones, some missing. The data contain about 140,000 clones, around 90% of them singletons. The V and J genes are TRBV6-2 or TRBV6-3 and TRBJ2-2; D possibly corresponds to TRBD1 (6 bases). Specimen: blood. The sequence came from a man aged 18-30 years in good health. CDR3: CASSSGTSNTGELFF. DNA for the CDR3: TGTGCCAGCAGTTCCGGGACATCCAACACCGGGGAGCTGTTTTTT.